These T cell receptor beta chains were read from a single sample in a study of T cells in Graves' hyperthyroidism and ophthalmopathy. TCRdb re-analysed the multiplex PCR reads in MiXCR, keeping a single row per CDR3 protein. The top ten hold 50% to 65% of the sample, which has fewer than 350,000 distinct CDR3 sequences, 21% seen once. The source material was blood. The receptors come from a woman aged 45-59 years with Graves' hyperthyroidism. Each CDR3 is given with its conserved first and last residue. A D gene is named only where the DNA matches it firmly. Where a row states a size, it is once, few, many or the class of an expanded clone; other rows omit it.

CDR3nt: TGTGCCAGCAGTTACGGTAGGGAGGGCGAAGCTTTCTTT
CDR3aa: CASSYGREGEAFF
d_gene: -
j_gene: TRBJ1-1
v_gene: TRBV6-5
abundance: -

CDR3nt: TGTGCCAGCAGTCCGGGACTCCACGAGCAGTACTTC
CDR3aa: CASSPGLHEQYF
d_gene: -
j_gene: TRBJ2-7
v_gene: TRBV28
abundance: many

CDR3nt: TGTGCCAGCAGTTCCCCAGGGCCTAGCGGGAGGGCCAATGAGCAGTTCTTC
CDR3aa: CASSSPGPSGRANEQFF
d_gene: TRBD2
j_gene: TRBJ2-1
v_gene: TRBV12-3/TRBV12-4
abundance: -

CDR3nt: TGTGCCAGCAGTCCGATTCTAGCGGGGGGGTTAGATACGCAGTATTTT
CDR3aa: CASSPILAGGLDTQYF
d_gene: TRBD2
j_gene: TRBJ2-3
v_gene: TRBV12-3/TRBV12-4
abundance: many

CDR3nt: TGTGCCAGCAGCCAGACCATCGGGGAGCTGTTTTTT
CDR3aa: CASSQTIGELFF
d_gene: -
j_gene: TRBJ2-2
v_gene: TRBV7-8
abundance: -

CDR3nt: TGTGCCAGCAGTGGGGGAGGGACAGGGATTCGTGAGCAGTACTTC
CDR3aa: CASSGGGTGIREQYF
d_gene: TRBD1
j_gene: TRBJ2-7
v_gene: TRBV28
abundance: many

CDR3nt: TGTGCCAGCAGACCTAGCGGGGGCACAGATACGCAGTATTTT
CDR3aa: CASRPSGGTDTQYF
d_gene: TRBD2
j_gene: TRBJ2-3
v_gene: TRBV6-2/TRBV6-3
abundance: -

CDR3nt: TGTGCCAGCAGCCGGGGGGAGCAGTTCTTC
CDR3aa: CASSRGEQFF
d_gene: -
j_gene: TRBJ2-1
v_gene: TRBV11-2
abundance: many

CDR3nt: TGTGCCAGCAGCTTGGACAGGGGGAGCTCACCCCTCCACTTT
CDR3aa: CASSLDRGSSPLHF
d_gene: TRBD1
j_gene: TRBJ1-6
v_gene: TRBV13
abundance: few

CDR3nt: TGTGCCAGCAGTTACGGTAGCTCGACAGCCGGGGAGCTGTTTTTT
CDR3aa: CASSYGSSTAGELFF
d_gene: -
j_gene: TRBJ2-2
v_gene: TRBV6-6
abundance: -

CDR3nt: TGTGCCAGCAGTGAAGCGTTGACTAGCGGGGGAGGCGTCAGCACAGATACGCAGTATTTT
CDR3aa: CASSEALTSGGGVSTDTQYF
d_gene: TRBD2
j_gene: TRBJ2-3
v_gene: TRBV2
abundance: -

CDR3nt: TGCAGTGCTAGATATGGGGGCACCGGGGAGCTGTTTTTT
CDR3aa: CSARYGGTGELFF
d_gene: -
j_gene: TRBJ2-2
v_gene: TRBV20-1
abundance: -

CDR3nt: TGTGCCACCAGACCCGGACAGAGGGACGGACGCGGCTACACCTTC
CDR3aa: CATRPGQRDGRGYTF
d_gene: -
j_gene: TRBJ1-2
v_gene: TRBV24-1
abundance: -

CDR3nt: TGTGCCAGCATTCCGACGACAGGCCAGGGGGAGCAGTACTTC
CDR3aa: CASIPTTGQGEQYF
d_gene: -
j_gene: TRBJ2-7
v_gene: TRBV2
abundance: -

CDR3nt: TGCAGTGCTAGGATCTCCGGGACAGGGGGCTCGGGAAACATTCAGTACTTC
CDR3aa: CSARISGTGGSGNIQYF
d_gene: TRBD1
j_gene: TRBJ2-4
v_gene: TRBV20-1
abundance: few

CDR3nt: TGTGCCAGCAGCCCGGGACTAGCGGGGAACACCGGGGAGCTGTTTTTT
CDR3aa: CASSPGLAGNTGELFF
d_gene: TRBD2
j_gene: TRBJ2-2
v_gene: TRBV7-9
abundance: many

CDR3nt: TGTGCCAGCAGTAAAAACCGGGGAGACGATACGCAGTATTTT
CDR3aa: CASSKNRGDDTQYF
d_gene: -
j_gene: TRBJ2-3
v_gene: TRBV6-2/TRBV6-3
abundance: -

CDR3nt: TGTGCCAGCAGCTTCGACAGGAGGGCCACTGAAGCTTTCTTT
CDR3aa: CASSFDRRATEAFF
d_gene: -
j_gene: TRBJ1-1
v_gene: TRBV7-6
abundance: few

CDR3nt: TGTGCCAGCAGCTCGCAAGACCTAACCCTTTCCTACGAGCAGTACTTC
CDR3aa: CASSSQDLTLSYEQYF
d_gene: -
j_gene: TRBJ2-7
v_gene: TRBV13
abundance: few

CDR3nt: TGTGCCAGCAGTGAAGGGATCAGACAGGCCGGGGAGCTGTTTTTT
CDR3aa: CASSEGIRQAGELFF
d_gene: -
j_gene: TRBJ2-2
v_gene: TRBV2
abundance: many